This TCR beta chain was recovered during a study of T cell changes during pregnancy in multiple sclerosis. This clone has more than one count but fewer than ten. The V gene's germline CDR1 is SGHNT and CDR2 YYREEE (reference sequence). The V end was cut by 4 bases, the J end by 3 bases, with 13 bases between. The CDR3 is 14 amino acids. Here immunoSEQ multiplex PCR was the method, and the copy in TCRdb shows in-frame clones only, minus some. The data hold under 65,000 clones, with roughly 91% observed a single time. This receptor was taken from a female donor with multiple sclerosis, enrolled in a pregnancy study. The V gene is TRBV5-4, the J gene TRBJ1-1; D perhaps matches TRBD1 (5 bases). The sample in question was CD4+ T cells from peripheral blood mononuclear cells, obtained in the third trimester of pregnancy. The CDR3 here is CASSRGAGDTEAFF. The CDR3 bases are TGTGCCAGCAGCCGCGGGGCGGGGGACACTGAAGCTTTCTTT. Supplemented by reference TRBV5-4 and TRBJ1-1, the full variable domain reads ETGVTQSPTHLIKTRGQQVTLRCSSQSGHNTVSWYQQALGQGPQFIFQYYREEENGRGNFPPRFSGLQFPNYSSELNVNALELDDSALYLCASSRGAGDTEAFFGQGTRLTVV.